This T cell receptor beta chain was observed in a study of blood T cell repertoires in COVID-19. Study in general: Researchers got acute and convalescent COVID-19 samples from the United States, Italy and Spain. PBMCs, B-cell-depleted T cells, or T cells were the source of the cDNA or gDNA that made up the material.

People in the exposed group encountered a COVID-19 case within 2 weeks before entering the study. Only one count was recorded for this clone. CDR3 length: 15 amino acids. With 7 bases clipped from V and 0 bases from J, the junction kept 8 bases outside the gene matches. Per the germline V gene, CDR1 is MNHEY and CDR2 is SVGAGI. Here immunoSEQ multiplex PCR was the method, and the copy in TCRdb shows in-frame clones only, minus some. Of a few hundred thousand clones in the sample, roughly 90% are singletons; the top ten hold roughly 15%. The chain is built from TRBV6-5 and TRBJ2-7, with 8 bases matching TRBD2. The receptor was isolated from a man aged 25 to 40 who had been exposed to COVID-19. The sample was PBMCs or T cells enriched from blood (not recorded which). The CDR3 DNA follows: TGTGCCAGCACCCCCCCGCGGGGGGACTCCTACGAGCAGTACTTC. It is translated as CASTPPRGDSYEQYF.